The T cell receptor beta chain described here comes from a study of a mutant IDH1 vaccine in newly diagnosed glioma. As for the study in general: Therapy received beforehand was radiotherapy, temozolomide, or both, with most patients given both.

This clone was counted only a few times. Its target is not known. The table came from immunoSEQ multiplex PCR; TCRdb's copy has only in-frame clones and leaves some out. The data contain tens of thousands of clones, roughly 80% of them seen just once; the ten biggest clones take up around 6.5%. Time point denoted: week 11, during vaccination. Topical imiquimod accompanied each vaccine dose, which consisted of 300 ug of mutant IDH1 20-mer peptide. CDR3 length equals 13 residues. CDR1 is SGHDN, CDR2 FVKESK, per germline. V lost 1 base and J lost 2, with 5 bases in between. The source of this sequence is a man aged 45-65 years with glioma. V is TRBV14 and J is TRBJ1-1; D is unclear. This material consisted of PBMCs, taken from a glioma patient whose treatment included an IDH1 peptide vaccine. The CDR3 spells CASSQGVNTEAFF. The CDR3 DNA sequence: TGTGCCAGCAGCCAAGGGGTTAACACTGAAGCTTTCTTT. Full variable domain (rest looked up from reference TRBV14 and TRBJ1-1): EAGVTQFPSHSVIEKGQTVTLRCDPISGHDNLYWYRRVMGKEIKFLLHFVKESKQDESGMPNNRFLAERTGGTYSTLKVQPAELEDSGVYFCASSQGVNTEAFFGQGTRLTVV.